The 6 T cell receptor beta chains in this list originate from one sample, sequenced in a study of blood T cell repertoires in COVID-19. The assay was immunoSEQ multiplex PCR, and TCRdb's table has in-frame clones only and misses some. The repertoire holds roughly 150,000 clones, with around 88% as singletons. The sequencing input was peripheral blood. The receptors here all came from a human donor in a cohort sampled during active COVID-19.

The CDR3 DNA follows: TGTGCCAGCAGCTTCACAGCGAACACTGAAGCTTTCTTT. This sequence encodes CASSFTANTEAFF. V and J are TRBV7-3 and TRBJ1-1; D unclear. The CDR3 has 13 residues. The V end lost 3 bases, the J end lost 1 base, and 6 bases lay between the germline ends. Looked up from germline, CDR1 is SGHTA and CDR2 is FQGTGA.

The chain recombines TRBV7-2 with TRBJ2-1; 8 bases align to TRBD2. V lost 2 bases and J lost 0; bases outside the gene matches: 3. The germline V gene encodes CDR1 SGHTA and CDR2 FQGNSA. The CDR3 consists of 16 residues. CDR3 amino acids: CASSLSSGSSYNEQFF. CDR3 coding DNA: TGTGCCAGCAGCTTATCGAGCGGGAGCTCCTACAATGAGCAGTTCTTC.

The rearrangement uses TRBV2 and TRBJ1-5; D is possibly TRBD1 (6 bases). V was pared by 7 bases and J by 9 bases, with 19 bases between. This CDR3 spans 14 amino acids. Germline V lookup: CDR1 SNHLY, CDR2 FYNNEI. The CDR3 region is CASNLPGRGTPQHF. CDR3 nucleotide sequence: TGTGCCAGCAACCTCCCGGGCAGGGGAACGCCCCAGCATTTT. The full variable domain, its missing parts supplied by reference TRBV2 and TRBJ1-5, is EPEVTQTPSHQVTQMGQEVILRCVPISNHLYFYWYRQILGQKVEFLVSFYNNEISEKSEIFDDQFSVERPDGSNFTLKIRSTKLEDSAMYFCASNLPGRGTPQHFGDGTRLSIL.

This sequence joins TRBV24-1 and TRBJ2-7, with 11 bases aligning to TRBD2. The germline V gene encodes CDR1 KGHDR and CDR2 SFDVKD. The CDR3 is 18 residues long. V lost 2 bases, J lost 2 bases, and 10 bases stayed unmatched. The CDR3 is CATSDSRYSGRGTYEQYF. CDR3 in DNA: TGTGCCACCAGTGATTCCCGCTATAGCGGGAGGGGAACCTACGAGCAGTACTTC.

The CDR3, as DNA: TGCAGTGCTAGAGATGTAGCGGTATACTTC. As protein: CSARDVAVYF. This sequence joins TRBV20-1 and TRBJ2-7; maybe TRBD2 (6 bases). Looked up from germline, CDR1 is DFQATT and CDR2 is SNEGSKA (reference sequence). With 0 bases removed from V and 13 bases from J, the gap between germline ends came to 10 bases. The CDR3 is 10 residues long.

CDR3 region: CASSLDAGDEQFF. DNA of the CDR3: TGTGCCAGCAGCTTAGACGCAGGGGATGAGCAGTTCTTC. V usage is TRBV7-2 and J usage is TRBJ2-1, with a possible D match to TRBD1 (6 bases). Germline V gene data show CDR1 as SGHTA and CDR2 as FQGNSA. Deletions cut 1 base from V and 8 bases from J, with 9 bases between. The CDR3 totals 13 residues.